These T cell receptor beta chains were read from a single sample in a study of blood T cell repertoires in COVID-19. TCRdb's table, derived via immunoSEQ multiplex PCR, lists solely in-frame clones and lacks some. This repertoire shows just over 150,000 clones, 82% found once; its top ten account for about a fifth. Sequenced material: peripheral blood. These receptors were taken from a woman over 75 with acute or convalescent COVID-19. CDR3s include the opening cysteine and the closing phenylalanine or tryptophan. Each record gives: J gene, D gene, clone size, V gene, CDR3 protein, CDR3 DNA. D genes are given only for firm matches. A row's size may be missing; if present it is once, few, many or a size class.

>TRBJ2-7|NA|NA|TRBV11-2
CASSFSGLSYEQYF
TGTGCCAGCAGCTTCTCGGGACTTAGCTACGAGCAGTACTTC
>TRBJ1-2|NA|NA|TRBV3-1/TRBV3-2
CASSQDYRANYGYTF
TGTGCCAGCAGCCAAGATTACCGAGCTAACTATGGCTACACCTTC
>TRBJ2-1|NA|few|TRBV18
CASSPDRWEQFF
TGTGCCAGCTCACCTGACAGGTGGGAGCAGTTCTTC
>TRBJ1-3|NA|NA|TRBV18
CASSPTTGTGGNTIYF
TGTGCCAGCTCACCAACTACAGGGACCGGTGGAAACACCATATATTTT
>TRBJ2-2|TRBD2|NA|TRBV2
CASSPMTSATGELFF
TGTGCCAGCAGTCCAATGACTAGCGCCACCGGGGAGCTGTTTTTT
>TRBJ1-2|TRBD1|many|TRBV18
CASSPGTGQGADGYTF
TGTGCCAGCTCACCAGGGACAGGACAGGGGGCAGATGGCTACACCTTC
>TRBJ1-2|NA|NA|TRBV19
CASSMRQNYGYTF
TGTGCCAGTAGTATGCGACAGAACTATGGCTACACCTTC
>TRBJ1-4|NA|NA|TRBV3-1/TRBV3-2
CASSQSVEKLFF
TGTGCCAGCAGCCAATCCGTCGAAAAACTGTTTTTT
>TRBJ1-2|TRBD1|once|TRBV30
CAWSVRDSYGYTF
TGTGCCTGGAGCGTCCGGGACAGCTATGGCTACACCTTC
>TRBJ2-2|TRBD2|NA|TRBV5-1
CASSPRTSGINTGELFF
TGCGCCAGCAGCCCGCGGACTAGCGGGATTAACACCGGGGAGCTGTTTTTT
>TRBJ1-1|NA|once|TRBV12-3/TRBV12-4
CASSLVNTGSTFF
TGTGCCAGCAGTTTGGTCAACACGGGTTCAACTTTCTTT
>TRBJ1-6|NA|NA|TRBV5-1
CASSLGLSYSGREHSPLHF
TGCGCCAGCAGCTTGGGTCTGTCTTACAGTGGGAGGGAACATTCACCCCTCCACTTT
>TRBJ2-4|TRBD1|NA|TRBV4-1
CASSRRTGNSGEDKNIQYF
TGCGCCAGCAGCCGCCGGACAGGGAATTCGGGGGAGGACAAAAACATTCAGTACTTC
>TRBJ2-7|NA|NA|TRBV5-1
CASSLAGGTVYEQYF
TGCGCCAGCAGCTTGGCCGGAGGGACAGTCTACGAGCAGTACTTC
>TRBJ1-5|TRBD1|once|TRBV19
CASSSGQGSQPQHF
TGTGCCAGTAGTTCGGGACAGGGCAGTCAGCCCCAGCATTTT
>TRBJ1-1|NA|NA|TRBV29-1
CSVLGGVNTEAFF
TGCAGCGTCTTGGGGGGAGTGAACACTGAAGCTTTCTTT
>TRBJ2-3|NA|few|TRBV29-1
CSVEQGGTDTQYF
TGCAGCGTTGAGCAGGGAGGTACAGATACGCAGTATTTT
>TRBJ1-5|NA|NA|TRBV9
CASSPGGAVNQPQHF
TGTGCCAGCAGCCCCGGTGGGGCAGTCAATCAGCCCCAGCATTTT
>TRBJ1-3|TRBD1|once|TRBV5-1
CASSLQGQGIGNTIYF
TGCGCCAGCAGCTTACAGGGACAGGGGATAGGAAACACCATATATTTT